Below are 24 T cell receptor beta chains sequenced from a single sample in a study of blood T cell repertoires in COVID-19. TCRdb's table, derived via immunoSEQ multiplex PCR, lists solely in-frame clones and lacks some. The table has approximately 190,000 clones, 80% seen once. The sample was peripheral blood. The receptors come from a man aged 60-69 years with acute or convalescent COVID-19.

This chain uses TRBV5-1 with TRBJ2-1; TRBD2 might be the D (6 bases). V was cut by 6 bases and J by 9 bases, with 13 bases left in between. Germline V gene data show CDR1 as SGHRS and CDR2 as YFSETQ. This CDR3 contains 12 residues. The CDR3 here is CASTFHGSEQFF. The CDR3 bases are TGCGCCAGCACATTCCACGGGAGTGAGCAGTTCTTC. Using reference TRBV5-1 and TRBJ2-1 for the parts outside the CDR3, the full variable domain is KAGVTQTPRYLIKTRGQQVTLSCSPISGHRSVSWYQQTPGQGLQFLFEYFSETQRNKGNFPGRFSGRQFSNSRSEMNVSTLELGDSALYLCASTFHGSEQFFGPGTRLTVL.

The chain is built from TRBV23-1 and TRBJ2-7; 12 positions match TRBD1. TRBV23-1 counts as an open reading frame of uncertain function. V was pared by 2 bases and J by 6 bases, with 8 bases of the junction left unmatched. The CDR3 is made up of 16 amino acids. Here the CDR3 DNA reads TGCGCCAGCAGTCAAAGGGACAGGGGGCTCGCTGGCGAGCAGTACTTC. It yields the protein CASSQRDRGLAGEQYF.

The J gene is TRBJ2-4, the V gene TRBV24-1; TRBD2 might be the D (5 bases). Germline V CDR1 and CDR2: KGHDR, SFDVKD. Trimming cost V 3 bases and J 5 bases, with 13 bases left between them. CDR3 length: 15 amino acids. CDR3 amino acids: CATSDILASQNIQYF. As DNA, the CDR3 is TGTGCCACCAGTGATATTCTAGCAAGTCAAAACATTCAGTACTTC.

The chain uses TRBV7-2 and TRBJ1-3, with 11 nucleotides matching TRBD1. The V and J ends lost 2 bases and 0 bases, in that order; junction bases with no gene match: 9. This CDR3 contains 19 residues. Per the germline V gene, CDR1 is SGHTA and CDR2 is FQGNSA. DNA of the CDR3: TGTGCCAGCAGCTTATATGGGACAGGGGGTCCCTCCTCTGGAAACACCATATATTTT. Translation: CASSLYGTGGPSSGNTIYF.

This clone has just a few counts. CDR3 sequence (DNA): TGTGCCGGGACGGGACAGTCTAATGAAAAACTGTTTTTT. This translates into CAGTGQSNEKLFF. The chain recombines TRBV2 with TRBJ1-4; 7 positions match TRBD1. This CDR3 comprises 13 residues. Germline V gene lookup returns CDR1 SNHLY and CDR2 FYNNEI. The V segment lost 11 bases and the J segment 3 bases; nucleotides outside the gene matches: 6.

The rearrangement links TRBV5-4 to TRBJ2-5, with 8 bases aligning to TRBD2. There are 15 residues in the CDR3. Per the germline V gene, CDR1 is SGHNT and CDR2 is YYREEE (reference sequence). V lost 3 bases, J lost 5 bases, and 9 bases stayed unmatched. The CDR3 sequence: CASSSRTSGGETQYF. The CDR3 bases are TGTGCCAGCAGCTCCCGAACTAGCGGCGGGGAGACCCAGTACTTC.

The chain employs TRBV7-3 and TRBJ1-6; TRBD1 matches 7 bases. Germline CDR1 reads SGHTA; CDR2 reads FQGTGA. There are 15 residues in the CDR3. Germline trimming cut 2 bases from V and 7 bases from J; bases unmatched to any gene: 5. This CDR3 reads CASSLGGTENSPLHF. The CDR3 nucleotides read TGTGCCAGCAGCTTAGGTGGGACAGAGAATTCACCCCTCCACTTT.

V usage is TRBV6-1 and J usage is TRBJ2-5; 9 nucleotides agree with TRBD1. CDR3 length equals 12 residues. Trimming removed 4 bases from V and 7 bases from J; junction bases left unmatched: 1. Germline lookup yields CDR1 MNHNS and CDR2 SASEGT. The chain's CDR3 is CASSADRGTQYF. The CDR3 DNA sequence: TGTGCCAGCAGTGCGGACAGGGGGACCCAGTACTTC.

The chain is built from TRBV19 and TRBJ1-4, with 8 positions matching TRBD1. Germline V gene data show CDR1 as LNHDA and CDR2 as SQIVND (reference sequence). V lost 4 bases and J lost 5; bases outside the gene matches: 6. The CDR3 spans 15 residues. The CDR3 sequence is CASSKLGQGNEKLFF. Here the CDR3 DNA reads TGTGCCAGTAGTAAATTAGGACAGGGAAATGAAAAACTGTTTTTT.

The CDR3 reads CASSPPLAGSNYGYTF. The CDR3 DNA reads as TGTGCCAGCAGCCCCCCGCTTGCAGGTTCTAACTATGGCTACACCTTC. V is TRBV5-6 and J is TRBJ1-2, with D hard to call. V shed 4 bases and J shed 0 bases, with 16 bases lying between them. The CDR3 sequence is 16 residues long. The germline V gene has CDR1 SGHDT and CDR2 YYEEEE. Together with reference TRBV5-6 and TRBJ1-2, the CDR3 gives the full variable domain: DAGVTQSPTHLIKTRGQQVTLRCSPKSGHDTVSWYQQALGQGPQFIFQYYEEEERQRGNFPDRFSGHQFPNYSSELNVNALLLGDSALYLCASSPPLAGSNYGYTFGSGTRLTVV.

This chain uses TRBV18 with TRBJ2-7; D ambiguous. Germline V gene data show CDR1 as KGHSH and CDR2 as LQKENI. This CDR3 has 15 residues. V was clipped by 2 bases and J by 2 bases, with 13 bases between them. CDR3 DNA sequence: TGTGCCAGCTCACCAATGGCTCTTCCGACCTACGAGCAGTACTTC. It yields the protein CASSPMALPTYEQYF.

This clone appeared once. The chain links TRBV21-1 to TRBJ1-4. TRBV21-1 is listed as a pseudogene. The CDR3 extends over 13 amino acids. CDR3 DNA: TGTGCCAGCACCGGGGTAAGGAATGAAAAACTGTTTTTT. Amino acids: CASTGVRNEKLFF.

The chain combines TRBV6-5 with TRBJ2-3; 8 bases align to TRBD2. This CDR3 has 14 amino acids. Germline V gives CDR1 MNHEY, CDR2 SVGAGI. The ends lost 6 bases at V and 5 bases at J; junction bases unmatched: 7. CDR3 in DNA: TGTGCCAGCAGGGACGGGGGGGAAGGAGATACGCAGTATTTT. It codes for CASRDGGEGDTQYF.

The chain links TRBV6-2 or TRBV6-3 to TRBJ2-3; 11 positions agree with TRBD2. V shed 5 bases and J 0 bases; nucleotides not matched to a gene: 4. From germline, CDR1 is MNHEY and CDR2 SVGEGT. This CDR3 spans 16 amino acids. The CDR3 loop reads CASSQLAGGSTDTQYF. The CDR3 nucleotides are TGTGCCAGCAGTCAGCTAGCGGGGGGCAGCACAGATACGCAGTATTTT.

For this clone: Other nucleotide sequences in the sample specify the same CDR3. The chain links TRBV7-3 to TRBJ2-3, with 7 bases aligning to TRBD2. The CDR3 contains 14 residues. CDR1 SGHTA and CDR2 FQGTGA come from the germline V gene. With 3 bases clipped from V and 1 base from J, the junction kept 1 base outside the gene matches. In DNA form, the CDR3 reads TGTGCCAGCAGCTTGGCGGGAGGCACAGATACGCAGTATTTT. As protein: CASSLAGGTDTQYF.

The rearrangement joins TRBV3-1 (or the pseudogene TRBV3-2) to TRBJ1-1; 12 bases are shared with TRBD1. The CDR3 covers 17 residues. The germline V gene has CDR1 LGHDT and CDR2 YNNKEL (reference sequence). V was clipped by 0 bases and J by 5 bases; unmatched bases: 7. CDR3 in amino acids: CASSQDEGTGGRTEAFF. The CDR3, as DNA: TGTGCCAGCAGCCAAGATGAGGGGACAGGGGGCAGGACTGAAGCTTTCTTT.

Details on this clone: This is likely a read error, given that the CDR3 carries no conserved phenylalanine or tryptophan at its end. Because the CDR3's place on the DNA is in doubt, the DNA is left out and the CDR3 is given as listed by TCRdb. The V call is TRBV5-6, the J call TRBJ1-2. The CDR3 has 16 amino acids, counting both end residues. Germline CDR1 is SGHDT and CDR2 is YYEEEE. CDR3 region: CASSSRKRTLFSSPIV.

This clone was detected only once. The chain joins TRBV2 to TRBJ1-4; 7 positions agree with TRBD1. Germline V gene sequence: CDR1 SNHLY, CDR2 FYNNEI. The CDR3 spans 14 residues. The ends lost 2 bases at V and 5 bases at J; junction bases unmatched: 2. The CDR3 DNA reads as TGTGCCAGCAGTGAACAGGGGGGAAATGAAAAACTGTTTTTT. This codes for CASSEQGGNEKLFF.

V is TRBV6-6 and J is TRBJ1-6; 9 nucleotides align to TRBD1. The CDR3 runs to 14 residues. V shed 5 bases, J shed 7 bases, and the junction held 3 bases outside the gene matches. CDR1 and CDR2 from the germline V gene are MNHNY and SVGAGI (reference sequence). DNA of the CDR3: TGTGCCAGCAGTCTACAGGGGGCAAATTCACCCCTCCACTTT. It encodes CASSLQGANSPLHF.

This clone was detected once. The V gene is TRBV12-5, the J gene TRBJ2-1, with TRBD2 identical over 13 bases. Losses at the gene ends were 3 bases for V and 7 bases for J; bases not matched to a gene: 0. This CDR3 has 14 residues. The germline V gene has CDR1 LGHNT and CDR2 FRNRAP. In DNA form, the CDR3 reads TGTGCTAGTGGTTTACTAGCGGGGGGGAATGAGCAGTTCTTC. Translated: CASGLLAGGNEQFF. Full variable domain (remainder filled in from reference TRBV12-5 and TRBJ2-1): DARVTQTPRHKVTEMGQEVTMRCQPILGHNTVFWYRQTMMQGLELLAYFRNRAPLDDSGMPKDRFSAEMPDATLATLKIQPSEPRDSAVYFCASGLLAGGNEQFFGPGTRLTVL.

In DNA, the CDR3 is TGTGCCAGCAGCTGGGGGAGGGGGCCCCAGCATTTT. Its translation is CASSWGRGPQHF. The J gene is TRBJ1-5, the V gene TRBV5-6; maybe TRBD1 (5 bases). The CDR3 has 12 amino acids. V lost 3 bases, J lost 9 bases, and 10 bases lay in between. CDR1 and CDR2 (germline): SGHDT, YYEEEE.

The chain is built from TRBV6-5 and TRBJ1-1; tentative D call: TRBD1 (5 bases). Germline CDR1 reads MNHEY; CDR2 reads SVGAGI. Trimming took 7 bases from V and 5 from J, leaving 17 bases between them. The CDR3 loop spans 14 amino acids. CDR3 amino acids: CASKPSVGDTEAFF. In DNA, the CDR3 is TGTGCCAGCAAACCTAGTGTAGGGGATACTGAAGCTTTCTTT.

This chain links TRBV4-3 with TRBJ2-4, with 10 nucleotides matching TRBD1. This CDR3 region has 15 residues. CDR1 is LGHNA, CDR2 YSLEER, per germline. V trimming: 4 bases; J trimming: 5 bases; junction bases outside the gene matches: 5. CDR3 residues: CASSRGQGSENIQYF. As DNA, the CDR3 is TGCGCCAGCAGCCGGGGACAGGGGTCGGAAAACATTCAGTACTTC.

The table lists this clone with a few counts. The chain uses TRBV7-9 and TRBJ2-2, with 9 bases fitting TRBD2. The CDR3 consists of 17 residues. V was clipped by 1 base and J by 0 bases; unmatched bases: 3. Per the germline V gene, CDR1 is SEHNR and CDR2 is FQNEAQ (reference sequence). The CDR3 coding sequence is TGTGCCAGCAGCTTAGTGACTAGCGGATCGAACACCGGGGAGCTGTTTTTT. It codes for CASSLVTSGSNTGELFF.